There are many counts of the clone carrying this T cell receptor beta chain. What it binds is unknown. Trimming cost V 6 bases and J 2 bases; bases outside gene matches: 2. The CDR3 contains 15 residues. Germline V CDR1 and CDR2: LNHDA, SQIVND (reference sequence). Time point in this sample: newly diagnosed GD, antithyroid drugs for less than 3 months. Extracted PBMC RNA gave rise to the TCR library. Both iRepertoire HTBI primers and Arm-PCR of CDR3 regions were used to build the TCR beta libraries. MiXCR was run by TCRdb on the multiplex PCR reads, yielding one entry per CDR3 protein. Of about 430,000 distinct CDR3 sequences listed, about 15% were seen once; the top ten hold about 7.6%. This entry is derived from a study of regulatory T cells in long-lasting Graves disease. Study-wide points: Accuracy may have been reduced by the small sample size.

These records were also assigned to another study, of T cells in Graves' hyperthyroidism and ophthalmopathy.

This sample comprised peripheral blood mononuclear cells (PBMCs), obtained at new diagnosis, from a patient treated with antithyroid drugs. This clonotype was sampled from a woman aged 35 to 49 with Graves disease. This chain connects TRBV19 to TRBJ2-5; 14 nucleotides align to TRBD2. The CDR3 is CASRGLAGDQETQYF. CDR3 coding DNA: TGTGCCAGTAGGGGACTAGCGGGAGATCAAGAGACCCAGTACTTC.